This T cell receptor (beta chain) is drawn from a study of T cell responses to AZD1222 COVID-19 vaccine. Study-wide results and limits: Only 6 or 7 individuals given AZD1222 were seropositive at baseline. Spike-specific TCR breadth and depth grew following two AZD1222 doses. Within unmutated variant regions lay the reported targets of nearly half of spike-specific TCRs.

Assay used: immunoSEQ multiplex PCR; TCRdb lists only in-frame clones, some missing. The sample records around 130,000 clones, just under 95% being singletons. With regard to this clone: Its specificity is unknown.

This CDR3 region has 12 residues. V shed 1 base and J shed 7 bases, with 8 bases lying between them. Germline CDR1 is SGHVS and CDR2 is FQNEAQ. This TCR was sampled from an adult who received the AZD1222 COVID-19 vaccine. The chain combines TRBV7-8 with TRBJ2-7; D is ambiguous. This specimen consisted of peripheral blood, obtained 28 days after the second AZD1222 dose. The CDR3 sequence is CASSLEGGEQYF. The CDR3, as DNA: TGTGCCAGCAGCTTAGAGGGTGGTGAGCAGTACTTC.